The 27 T cell receptor beta chains presented below share a single source sample, sequenced in a study of T cell repertoires in cytomegalovirus infection. TCRdb recomputed calls from the reads with MiXCR, one row per CDR3 protein. Of some 590,000 distinct CDR3 sequences listed, approximately 40% were seen once; the top ten hold about 48%. The antigens of these receptors remain unknown. Sequenced material: cultured PBMCs, taken from culture after CMV antigen stimulation. These receptor sequences come from a human donor in good health (CMV status not recorded). Some clones in this sample may be carry-over from other donors' samples.

Only a few counts were recorded for this clonotype. CDR3 DNA sequence: TGTGCCAGCAGGGTACCGGGACTAGCGGGGTCTGGTGAGCAGTTCTTC. Its translation: CASRVPGLAGSGEQFF. This chain joins TRBV6-5 and TRBJ2-1; TRBD2 aligns across 13 bases. From germline, CDR1 is MNHEY and CDR2 SVGAGI. The CDR3 consists of 16 residues. Trimming took 6 bases from V and 9 from J; bases not matched to a gene: 11.

The gene calls are TRBV12-3 or TRBV12-4 and TRBJ1-4; D may be TRBD1 (6 bases). Deletions cut 7 bases from V and 5 bases from J, with 17 bases between. CDR3 length: 15 residues. The CDR3 DNA reads as TGTGCCAGCACCTTGGACGGAGGGGGGAATGAAAAACTGTTTTTT. This encodes CASTLDGGGNEKLFF.

Worth noting for this clonotype: It is likely a read error, because the conserved phenylalanine at the end of the CDR3 is missing. No DNA is shown, since the ends of the CDR3 on it are uncertain; the CDR3 is the one TCRdb lists. The chain uses TRBV6-6 and TRBJ2-1; the DNA was not used to check the table's D call, TRBD1. The CDR3 extends over 13 residues, inclusive of both ends. CDR1 MNHNY and CDR2 SVGAGI come from the germline V gene (reference sequence). CDR3 protein: CASSGQGAWEGVI.

The chain is built from TRBV19 and TRBJ1-2; 7 bases match TRBD1. V shed 7 bases, J shed 5 bases, and the junction held 13 bases outside the gene matches. CDR3 length: 15 residues. In germline, CDR1 is LNHDA, CDR2 SQIVND (reference sequence). The CDR3 region has the DNA TGTGCCAGTACCGACAGGGTCGTGGATTATTATGGCTACACCTTC. Its protein is CASTDRVVDYYGYTF.

The V call is TRBV7-9, the J call TRBJ2-1, with TRBD2 as a possible D gene (5 bases). Trimming took 1 base from V and 0 from J, leaving 16 bases between them. Germline lookup yields CDR1 SEHNR and CDR2 FQNEAQ (reference sequence). This CDR3 region has 18 residues. The CDR3 DNA reads TGTGCCAGCAGCTTAGTCCCCCTGGGAGAGTACTCCTACAATGAGCAGTTCTTC. Residues: CASSLVPLGEYSYNEQFF.

The rearrangement links TRBV5-1 to TRBJ2-2; unclear D gene. The ends were cut back, 2 bases at V and 0 bases at J, with 8 bases in the middle. Germline CDR1 reads SGHRS; CDR2 reads YFSETQ. The CDR3 length is 15 residues. CDR3 nucleotide sequence: TGCGCCAGCAGCTTTTCCGGGCCGAACACCGGGGAGCTGTTTTTT. Its translation: CASSFSGPNTGELFF.

This chain uses TRBV19 with TRBJ2-1, with TRBD1 matching 8 bases. Per the germline V gene, CDR1 is LNHDA and CDR2 is SQIVND (reference sequence). The CDR3 contains 17 residues. V dropped 2 bases and J dropped 5; count of bases not matched to a gene: 11. The CDR3 nucleotides read TGTGCCAGTAGTATATTGATTGGTGGACAGGGAAACAATGAGCAGTTCTTC. Encoded protein: CASSILIGGQGNNEQFF.

This clonotype was detected ten times or more. The rearrangement joins TRBV7-2 to TRBJ1-6; D is perhaps TRBD1 (5 bases). The CDR3 contains 14 residues. V lost 5 bases, J lost 12 bases, and 17 bases lay in between. Germline values: CDR1 SGHTA, CDR2 FQGNSA. CDR3 sequence: CASSPVGPHKPLHF. CDR3 coding DNA: TGTGCCAGCAGCCCAGTGGGACCCCACAAACCCCTCCACTTT. Variable domain in full (rest from reference TRBV7-2 and TRBJ1-6): GAGVSQSPSNKVTEKGKDVELRCDPISGHTALYWYRQSLGQGLEFLIYFQGNSAPDKSGLPSDRFSAERTGGSVSTLTIQRTQQEDSAVYLCASSPVGPHKPLHFGNGTRLTVT.

For the CDR3, the DNA is TGCGCCAGCAGCCAAGTAACCCTAGCGGCGAACACCGGGGAGCTGTTTTTT. This translates into CASSQVTLAANTGELFF. The V and J genes are TRBV4-1 and TRBJ2-2, with 7 bases lining up with TRBD2. The CDR3 loop spans 17 amino acids. Germline CDR1 reads MGHRA; CDR2 reads YSYEKL. V shed 1 base and J 0 bases; nucleotides not matched to a gene: 5.

This clonotype was observed a single time. The chain joins TRBV6-1 to TRBJ2-1; weak D call: TRBD1 (6 bases). The CDR3 sequence is 14 residues long. Per germline, CDR1 MNHNS and CDR2 SASEGT. The V end was cut by 7 bases, the J end by 6 bases, with 16 bases between. CDR3 sequence reads: CASNQAQGINEQFF. In nucleotides, the CDR3 is TGTGCCAGCAACCAAGCTCAGGGGATCAATGAGCAGTTCTTC.

CDR3 bases: TGTGCCATCAGTGAAACAGCGGGGCCCACAGATACGCAGTATTTT. Translated, it gives CAISETAGPTDTQYF. This chain links TRBV10-3 with TRBJ2-3, with 7 positions matching TRBD2. Germline V gene lookup returns CDR1 ENHRY and CDR2 SYGVKD. V shed 3 bases and J 2 bases; nucleotides not matched to a gene: 5. There are 15 residues in the CDR3.

V and J are TRBV7-9 and TRBJ1-1; D perhaps matches TRBD1 (6 bases). This CDR3 comprises 13 residues. The ends were cut back, 8 bases at V and 1 base at J, with 11 bases in the middle. Germline values: CDR1 SEHNR, CDR2 FQNEAQ (reference sequence). The CDR3: CASERQENTEAFF. As DNA, the CDR3 is TGTGCCAGCGAAAGACAGGAGAACACTGAAGCTTTCTTT.

The V gene is TRBV7-9, the J gene TRBJ2-5, with D perhaps given as TRBD1 or TRBD2 (5 bases each). Germline V gives CDR1 SEHNR, CDR2 FQNEAQ (reference sequence). V lost 4 bases to trimming and J lost 0 bases, with 12 bases between them. CDR3 length: 15 residues. CDR3 in amino acids: CASSSRDPNQETQYF. The CDR3 DNA follows: TGTGCCAGCAGCTCCCGGGACCCAAACCAAGAGACCCAGTACTTC. Variable domain in full (rest from reference TRBV7-9 and TRBJ2-5): DTGVSQNPRHKITKRGQNVTFRCDPISEHNRLYWYRQTLGQGPEFLTYFQNEAQLEKSRLLSDRFSAERPKGSFSTLEIQRTEQGDSAMYLCASSSRDPNQETQYFGPGTRLLVL.

This clonotype was counted a few times. V gene TRBV6-6 combines with J gene TRBJ2-3; 9 bases agree with TRBD2. From germline, CDR1 is MNHNY and CDR2 SVGAGI (reference sequence). The CDR3 consists of 17 residues. The ends lost 5 bases at V and 3 bases at J; junction bases unmatched: 12. The CDR3, as DNA: TGTGCCAGCAGTCCCCGACTAGCGGCGGGTCGTACAGATACGCAGTATTTT. It is translated as CASSPRLAAGRTDTQYF.

The V and J genes are TRBV7-8 and TRBJ1-5; unclear D gene. V was cut by 0 bases and J by 9 bases, with 9 bases left in between. Per the germline V gene, CDR1 is SGHVS and CDR2 is FQNEAQ. This CDR3 is 13 amino acids long. The DNA for the CDR3 is TGTGCCAGCAGCTTAGCGGGGATGACGCCCCAGCATTTT. It specifies CASSLAGMTPQHF.

The chain is built from TRBV7-3 and TRBJ1-1; weak D call: TRBD1 (5 bases). Trimming took off 3 bases at V and 4 bases at J, with 12 bases between the two ends. CDR1 is SGHTA and CDR2 is FQGTGA in the germline V gene. The CDR3 length is 14 residues. The CDR3 nucleotides read TGTGCCAGCAGCTTGACTCAGGGTCGCACTGAAGCTTTCTTT. The encoded protein is CASSLTQGRTEAFF.

This clonotype was detected a few times. V and J are TRBV7-9 and TRBJ2-3, with 10 bases identical to TRBD2. This CDR3 has 18 amino acids. Trimming at V came to 6 bases and at J to 3 bases, leaving 15 bases not matched to a gene. CDR1 is SEHNR and CDR2 is FQNEAQ in the germline V gene (reference sequence). DNA of the CDR3: TGTGCCAGCAGGGGATCAGCGGGAGGGAATAATCCTACAGATACGCAGTATTTT. The encoded protein is CASRGSAGGNNPTDTQYF.

The CDR3 region is CASSSSTGGYTDTQYF. As DNA, the CDR3 is TGTGCCAGCAGCTCCTCGACAGGGGGCTACACAGATACGCAGTATTTT. The chain uses TRBV5-8 and TRBJ2-3; TRBD1 agrees at 10 bases. Trimming at V came to 3 bases and at J to 2 bases, leaving 6 bases not matched to a gene. Germline V gene lookup returns CDR1 SGHTS and CDR2 YDEGEE. The CDR3 is 16 residues long.

V usage is TRBV7-2 and J usage is TRBJ2-1, with TRBD1 as a possible D gene (6 bases). V was pared by 8 bases and J by 5 bases, with 13 bases between. In germline, CDR1 is SGHTA, CDR2 FQGNSA. The CDR3 is made up of 13 amino acids. The CDR3 DNA follows: TGTGCCAGCGGATCAACAGGGAACAATGAGCAGTTCTTC. Encoded protein: CASGSTGNNEQFF.

The sample holds a few counts of this clonotype. V is TRBV6-2 or TRBV6-3 and J is TRBJ2-5, with D possibly being TRBD1 (5 bases). This CDR3 region has 15 residues. V was trimmed by 2 bases and J by 2 bases, leaving 12 bases between them. CDR1 is MNHEY, CDR2 SVGEGT, per germline. CDR3 in amino acids: CASSYKETEQETQYF. In nucleotides, the CDR3 is TGTGCCAGCAGTTACAAGGAGACAGAGCAAGAGACCCAGTACTTC.

This clonotype was seen only a few times. V and J are TRBV5-5 and TRBJ2-5; 9 bases are shared with TRBD1. Germline loops: CDR1 SGHKS, CDR2 YYEKEE (reference sequence). The CDR3 loop spans 16 amino acids. V gave up 2 bases and J gave up 4 bases; unmatched junction bases: 9. The CDR3 bases are TGTGCCAGCAGCTTAAGTCCCGGGACAGGGTCAGAGACCCAGTACTTC. It codes for CASSLSPGTGSETQYF.

The chain joins TRBV10-3 to TRBJ1-3; weak D call: TRBD1 (5 bases). The V gene lost 4 bases and the J gene lost 4 bases, with 5 bases spanning the gap. The CDR3 is made up of 12 amino acids. Looked up from germline, CDR1 is ENHRY and CDR2 is SYGVKD. CDR3 bases: TGTGCCATCAGTGGGGACGGAAACACCATATATTTT. It specifies CAISGDGNTIYF.

This chain links TRBV19 with TRBJ2-6; D is unclear. Trimming took 3 bases from V and 4 from J, leaving 16 bases between them. Per the germline V gene, CDR1 is LNHDA and CDR2 is SQIVND (reference sequence). CDR3 length equals 17 residues. The CDR3 DNA is TGTGCCAGTAGTATTTTGTTGAATCCCTCCGGGGCCAACGTCCTGACTTTC. Protein product: CASSILLNPSGANVLTF.

The chain links TRBV10-3 to TRBJ1-6, with D unclear. V lost 0 bases and J 0 bases, leaving 9 bases between the germline ends. The CDR3 spans 17 residues. In germline, CDR1 is ENHRY, CDR2 SYGVKD. The CDR3 protein is CAISESRGPSYNSPLHF. Here the CDR3 DNA reads TGTGCCATCAGTGAGTCGAGAGGGCCCTCCTATAATTCACCCCTCCACTTT.

This clonotype was observed many times. The chain combines TRBV7-8 with TRBJ2-3, with D possibly matching TRBD2 (7 bases). The V end lost 5 bases, the J end lost 6 bases, and 18 bases lay between the germline ends. The CDR3 totals 15 residues. Germline CDR1 reads SGHVS; CDR2 reads FQNEAQ. The CDR3 nucleotides are TGTGCCAGCAGCCCGCCGGGGGGCCACATGGATACGCAGTATTTT. Its protein is CASSPPGGHMDTQYF.

The chain couples TRBV7-2 to TRBJ2-3; 12 positions match TRBD2. With V trimmed by 5 bases and J by 5 bases, 8 bases remained unmatched. Germline V gene lookup returns CDR1 SGHTA and CDR2 FQGNSA. This CDR3 is built from 16 residues. The CDR3 sequence: CASSPRLAGAIDTQYF. CDR3 nucleotides: TGTGCCAGCAGCCCGCGACTAGCGGGAGCAATAGATACGCAGTATTTT.

The rearrangement joins TRBV20-1 to TRBJ2-5, with 8 bases that match TRBD1. Trimming at V came to 0 bases and at J to 2 bases, leaving 11 bases not matched to a gene. The CDR3 loop spans 17 amino acids. Per the germline V gene, CDR1 is DFQATT and CDR2 is SNEGSKA (reference sequence). CDR3: CSARDASTGGRQETQYF. CDR3 nucleotide sequence: TGCAGTGCTAGAGATGCCTCTACAGGGGGTCGGCAAGAGACCCAGTACTTC.